Shown below are 17 T cell receptor beta chains from a single sample sequenced in a study of post-analysis software for immune sequencing data. Study results and limitations: TRBV5-6, TRBV5-1 and TRBV20-1 belonged to a set of roughly 5 TRBV segments that were more frequent in patients than controls.

The library was made from cDNA and included unique molecular identifiers. TCRdb re-called the PCR reads with MiXCR, one entry per CDR3 protein. The table shows approximately 440,000 distinct CDR3 sequences, with 40% to 55% occurring only once. Their antigens remain unidentified. The source material was blood. The receptors stem from a girl between 10 and 17 years old with multiple sclerosis.

The sample holds a few counts of this clonotype. The rearrangement links TRBV15 to TRBJ2-1; maybe TRBD2 (6 bases). Trimming shortened V by 5 bases and J by 3 bases, and 23 bases separated the two germline ends. Germline V lookup: CDR1 LNHNV, CDR2 YYDKDF (reference sequence). The CDR3 sequence is 18 residues long. In nucleotides, the CDR3 is TGTGCCACCAGCGGTGGGACTTCCGTACAACTAGTCTACAATGAGCAGTTCTTC. Translation gives CATSGGTSVQLVYNEQFF.

V and J are TRBV29-1 and TRBJ2-5; the D gene is possibly TRBD1 (6 bases). Germline V CDR1 and CDR2: SQVTM, ANQGSEA. The germline V and J ends were trimmed by 3 bases and 1 base, with 6 bases remaining between them. The CDR3 is 12 amino acids. CDR3 sequence reads: CSVDRGQETQYF. In DNA form, the CDR3 reads TGCAGCGTTGACAGGGGCCAAGAGACCCAGTACTTC.

This clonotype has just a few counts. This chain links TRBV29-1 with TRBJ1-2; 9 bases map to TRBD1. Looked up from germline, CDR1 is SQVTM and CDR2 is ANQGSEA. Losses at the gene ends were 5 bases for V and 2 bases for J; bases not matched to a gene: 9. This CDR3 spans 15 amino acids. The CDR3 sequence: CSVMMDRGRNYGYTF. CDR3 nucleotide sequence: TGCAGCGTTATGATGGACAGGGGAAGAAACTATGGCTACACCTTC.

The chain combines TRBV25-1 with TRBJ2-5, with D possibly matching TRBD2 (6 bases). Germline values: CDR1 MGHDK, CDR2 SYGVNS. The CDR3 is made up of 14 amino acids. V was clipped by 4 bases and J by 5 bases, with 14 bases between them. The CDR3 DNA sequence: TGTGCCAGCAGTGTGGCGGGACCCGGGGAGACCCAGTACTTC. Translating it yields CASSVAGPGETQYF. Based on the CDR3 plus reference TRBV25-1 and TRBJ2-5, the full variable domain is EADIYQTPRYLVIGTGKKITLECSQTMGHDKMYWYQQDPGMELHLIHYSYGVNSTEKGDLSSESTVSRIRTEHFPLTLESARPSHTSQYLCASSVAGPGETQYFGPGTRLLVL.

V and J are TRBV20-1 and TRBJ1-5; 7 bases match TRBD1. This CDR3 is 14 amino acids long. Germline trimming cut 0 bases from V and 7 bases from J; bases unmatched to any gene: 6. Germline V gene lookup returns CDR1 DFQATT and CDR2 SNEGSKA (reference sequence). The CDR3 region is CSARDMTGHQPQHF. The CDR3 DNA is TGCAGTGCTAGAGACATGACAGGGCACCAGCCCCAGCATTTT.

This chain uses TRBV12-3 or TRBV12-4 with TRBJ2-4; TRBD1 or TRBD2 may be the D gene (5 bases each). Trimming left V 1 base short and J 3 bases short, with 10 bases between. The CDR3 covers 15 residues. In DNA form, the CDR3 reads TGTGCCAGCAGTTTAGTACAGGAGGACAAAAACATTCAGTACTTC. It is translated as CASSLVQEDKNIQYF.

Of note for this clonotype: This may stem from a read error, because a much larger clone lies one nucleotide away. V is TRBV7-3 and J is TRBJ2-4, with 8 bases lining up with TRBD2. Germline V gene sequence: CDR1 SGHTA, CDR2 FQGTGA. There are 15 residues in the CDR3. CDR3 sequence reads: CASSLAGGTKNVQYF. CDR3 sequence (DNA): TGTGCCAGCAGCTTAGCGGGAGGAACCAAAAACGTTCAGTACTTC. The full variable domain, completed using reference TRBV7-3 and TRBJ2-4, is GAGVSQTPSNKVTEKGKYVELRCDPISGHTALYWYRQSLGQGPEFLIYFQGTGAADDSGLPNDRFFAVRPEGSVSTLKIQRTERGDSAVYLCASSLAGGTKNVQYFGAGTRLSVL.

The chain is built from TRBV9 and TRBJ2-1; the D is unclear. The CDR3 is 14 residues long. With 3 bases removed from V and 0 bases from J, the gap between germline ends came to 7 bases. CDR1 is SGDLS, CDR2 YYNGEE, per germline. CDR3 residues: CASSGGHSYNEQFF. Here the CDR3 DNA reads TGTGCCAGCAGCGGTGGCCACTCCTACAATGAGCAGTTCTTC.

V usage is TRBV20-1 and J usage is TRBJ2-7; D is unclear. The CDR3 has 12 amino acids. Germline CDR1 DFQATT, CDR2 SNEGSKA (reference sequence). V lost 4 bases and J 5 bases, leaving 12 bases between the germline ends. The CDR3 region is CSATNQRDEQYF. CDR3 DNA sequence: TGCAGTGCTACCAACCAAAGGGACGAGCAGTACTTC.

This clonotype has just a few counts. J is TRBJ2-7 and V is TRBV4-1, with D tentatively TRBD1 (6 bases). The CDR3 contains 15 residues. In germline, CDR1 is MGHRA, CDR2 YSYEKL. V lost 1 base, J lost 5 bases, and 15 bases lay in between. CDR3 coding DNA: TGCGCCAGCAGCCAAGTGGGGAAGGGGGAGAACGAGCAGTACTTC. Residues: CASSQVGKGENEQYF.

This clonotype was seen more than once but under ten times. The CDR3 protein is CASSLGTRPYEQYF. Written as DNA, the CDR3 is TGTGCCAGCAGTTTAGGTACCCGTCCCTACGAGCAGTACTTC. This sequence joins TRBV12-3 or TRBV12-4 and TRBJ2-7; D is undetermined. Trimming removed 1 base from V and 2 bases from J, with 9 bases in between. This CDR3 comprises 14 residues.

The chain links TRBV27 to TRBJ2-3, with TRBD2 matching 7 bases. The CDR3 contains 15 residues. Germline CDR1 MNHEY, CDR2 SMNVEV (reference sequence). J gave up 2 bases and V 6 bases, and 8 bases lay outside the gene matches. The DNA for the CDR3 is TGTGCCAGCAGGGATCCTAGCGGCTACACAGATACGCAGTATTTT. It yields the protein CASRDPSGYTDTQYF.

This clonotype was recorded a few times. The V and J genes are TRBV21-1 and TRBJ2-3; the table calls TRBD2, which could not be checked here. TRBV21-1 is recorded as a pseudogene. The CDR3 has 18 amino acids. CDR3 coding DNA: TGTGCCAGCAGCAAAGAGGGACTAGCGGCCCCCGGGGCAGATACGCAGTATTTT. The encoded protein is CASSKEGLAAPGADTQYF.

The V and J genes are TRBV7-6 and TRBJ2-5; possibly TRBD1 for D (5 bases). CDR1 and CDR2 from the germline V gene are SGHVS and FNYEAQ. The V and J ends lost 0 bases and 11 bases respectively, with 16 bases between them. This CDR3 region has 14 residues. The CDR3, as DNA: TGTGCCAGCAGCTTAGCTGGCGGACACAATGAGCAGTACTTC. It is translated as CASSLAGGHNEQYF.

V is TRBV29-1 and J is TRBJ1-1; 7 bases line up with TRBD1. This CDR3 region has 13 residues. Germline V gene data show CDR1 as SQVTM and CDR2 as ANQGSEA. V lost 7 bases to trimming and J lost 3 bases; unmatched junction nucleotides: 8. Written as DNA, the CDR3 is TGCAGCGATAAAGGGGGCGCTTACACTGAAGCTTTCTTT. This codes for CSDKGGAYTEAFF.

This clonotype was seen a few times. The rearrangement joins TRBV7-2 to TRBJ2-7; D is unresolved. This CDR3 spans 11 amino acids. The germline V gene encodes CDR1 SGHTA and CDR2 FQGNSA. The V end was cut by 10 bases, the J end by 2 bases, with 9 bases between. This CDR3 is CANSTTYEQYF. The CDR3 DNA reads TGTGCCAACAGTACGACCTACGAGCAGTACTTC.

The rearrangement uses TRBV5-1 and TRBJ1-4, with D unclear. V lost 7 bases to trimming and J lost 2 bases, with 12 bases between them. The CDR3 is made up of 14 amino acids. Germline V CDR1 and CDR2: SGHRS, YFSETQ. The CDR3 loop reads CASGFGRTNEKLFF. CDR3 nucleotide sequence: TGCGCCAGCGGGTTCGGGAGGACTAATGAAAAACTGTTTTTT.